This T cell receptor beta chain was retrieved from a study of identical twins. Germline V gene sequence: CDR1 SGHRS, CDR2 YFSETQ. This CDR3 has 17 amino acids. V gave up 3 bases and J gave up 5 bases, with 22 bases separating them. A single record per CDR3 protein comes from TCRdb applying MiXCR to the 5' RACE reads. The sample records a few hundred thousand distinct CDR3 sequences, around 9.7% being singletons. This receptor was identified in a woman aged 45-59 years in good health. V is TRBV5-1 and J is TRBJ2-3; maybe TRBD1 (6 bases). Sample: naive T cells sorted from blood. The CDR3 sequence: CASSWPSGTPEEDTQYF. For the CDR3, the DNA is TGCGCCAGCAGCTGGCCCTCCGGGACACCGGAGGAAGATACGCAGTATTTT.